The 25 T cell receptor beta chains in this list originate from one sample, sequenced in a study of regulatory T cells in long-lasting Graves disease. Regarding time point: newly diagnosed GD, antithyroid drugs for less than 3 months. Extracted RNA from PBMCs served as the source of the TCR library. The TCR beta library used iRepertoire HTBI primers with Arm-PCR amplification of CDR3. From the multiplex PCR reads, TCRdb called clonotypes with MiXCR, one entry per CDR3 protein. Here the sample spans about 540,000 distinct CDR3 sequences, about 13% being singletons. These same data were also listed under a study on T cells in Graves' hyperthyroidism and ophthalmopathy.

This material consisted of peripheral blood mononuclear cells (PBMCs), taken at new diagnosis, from a patient treated with antithyroid drugs. The origin of the receptors is a man in his thirties or forties with Graves disease.

The genes are TRBV6-2 or TRBV6-3 and TRBJ2-7; TRBD2 aligns across 7 bases. This CDR3 has 17 amino acids. Germline-derived CDR1 and CDR2 are MNHEY and SVGEGT. V shed 5 bases and J 0 bases; nucleotides not matched to a gene: 13. DNA of the CDR3: TGTGCCAGCAGTGAATCGCGGGGAGGGTTGAGCTCCTACGAGCAGTACTTC. Its translation is CASSESRGGLSSYEQYF.

This clonotype was seen ten or more times. The CDR3 loop is CASSPGAVNYGYTF. CDR3 coding DNA: TGTGCCAGCAGCCCCGGGGCCGTGAACTATGGCTACACCTTC. The rearrangement uses TRBV27 and TRBJ1-2; tentative D call: TRBD1 (5 bases). V was shortened by 6 bases and J by 2 bases, with 13 bases between the two germline ends. In germline, CDR1 is MNHEY, CDR2 SMNVEV (reference sequence). The CDR3 extends over 14 amino acids.

This clonotype was seen a few times. The chain employs TRBV6-5 and TRBJ2-7, with 8 bases fitting TRBD2. V was pared by 2 bases and J by 7 bases, with 19 bases of the junction left unmatched. The CDR3 has 18 residues. CDR1 and CDR2 from the germline V gene are MNHEY and SVGAGI. CDR3 coding DNA: TGTGCCAGCAGTTACCCCGAAAGCGGGAGTGGTAACCTCTGGGAGCAGTACTTC. Protein sequence: CASSYPESGSGNLWEQYF.

This clonotype was counted many times. As DNA, the CDR3 is TGCAGTGCTAGTACTGAGACTGAAGCTTTCTTT. Translated, it gives CSASTETEAFF. This rearrangement joins TRBV20-1 to TRBJ1-1, with no clear D. Trimming cost V 3 bases and J 5 bases, with 7 bases left between them. CDR1 DFQATT and CDR2 SNEGSKA come from the germline V gene (reference sequence). The CDR3 spans 11 residues.

At least ten counts were recorded for this clonotype. This sequence joins TRBV12-3 or TRBV12-4 and TRBJ2-3, with 10 bases identical to TRBD2. The V gene end was trimmed by 6 bases and the J gene end by 5 bases; junction bases not matched to a gene: 11. The CDR3 sequence is 16 residues long. The CDR3: CASRPPSGGGIDTQYF. In DNA form, the CDR3 reads TGTGCCAGCAGACCACCTAGCGGGGGAGGTATAGATACGCAGTATTTT.

For this clonotype: A much more abundant neighbour one base away suggests this may be a read error. No conserved phenylalanine or tryptophan is present at the end of the CDR3, so a read error is the likely explanation. CDR3 loop: CASSPRRYEQYL. As DNA, the CDR3 is TGTGCCAGCAGCCCGAGACGTTACGAGCAGTACCTC. This chain connects TRBV12-3 or TRBV12-4 to TRBJ2-7; D is unclear. Trimming took off 6 bases at V and 4 bases at J, with 10 bases between the two ends. This CDR3 has 12 amino acids.

The CDR3, as DNA: TGTGCCTGGAGTATAGGGACAGGACCCGGGGAGCTGTTTTTT. This codes for CAWSIGTGPGELFF. This chain joins TRBV30 and TRBJ2-2, with 8 nucleotides matching TRBD1. With V trimmed by 2 bases and J by 6 bases, 5 bases remained unmatched. Germline assignment: CDR1 GTSNPN and CDR2 SVGIG (reference sequence). The CDR3 has 14 residues. The full variable domain, rest sourced from reference TRBV30 and TRBJ2-2, is SQTIHQWPATLVQPVGSPLSLECTVEGTSNPNLYWYRQAAGRGLQLLFYSVGIGQISSEVPQNLSASRPQDRQFILSSKKLLLSDSGFYLCAWSIGTGPGELFFGEGSRLTVL.

This clonotype was counted at least ten times. The genes are TRBV11-2 and TRBJ2-5; a weak D match, TRBD2 (6 bases). V lost 4 bases, J lost 1 base, and 19 bases lay in between. Germline V CDR1 and CDR2: SGHAT, FQNNGV. CDR3 size: 17 residues. CDR3: CASSSFRRGLIQETQYF. CDR3 nucleotides: TGTGCCAGCAGCTCATTTCGGCGGGGCCTAATCCAAGAGACCCAGTACTTC. Full variable domain (missing parts from reference TRBV11-2 and TRBJ2-5): EAGVAQSPRYKIIEKRQSVAFWCNPISGHATLYWYQQILGQGPKLLIQFQNNGVVDDSQLPKDRFSAERLKGVDSTLKIQPAKLEDSAVYLCASSSFRRGLIQETQYFGPGTRLLVL.

This clonotype was seen repeatedly, ten times or more. The chain has TRBV2 and TRBJ2-3, with 8 bases aligning to TRBD2. The CDR3 has 15 residues. The V segment lost 5 bases and the J segment 3 bases; nucleotides outside the gene matches: 7. CDR1 is SNHLY, CDR2 FYNNEI, per germline. The CDR3 sequence is CASSPTGGGTDTQYF. For the CDR3, the DNA is TGTGCCAGCAGTCCTACGGGGGGGGGGACAGATACGCAGTATTTT.

This chain connects TRBV7-8 to TRBJ2-7; TRBD2 agrees at 9 bases. Trimming took 7 bases from V and 4 from J; bases not matched to a gene: 8. The CDR3 runs 14 residues. Germline lookup yields CDR1 SGHVS and CDR2 FQNEAQ. CDR3 sequence reads: CASKRAGGGYEQYF. Here the CDR3 DNA reads TGTGCCAGCAAGCGGGCGGGAGGGGGTTACGAGCAGTACTTC.

Many counts were recorded for this clonotype. This chain connects TRBV2 to TRBJ1-1; a weak D match, TRBD1 (6 bases). The ends were cut back, 4 bases at V and 4 bases at J, with 13 bases in the middle. CDR1 is SNHLY, CDR2 FYNNEI, per germline. The CDR3 runs 14 residues. CDR3: CASSARGGGTEAFF. The CDR3 DNA is TGTGCCAGCAGTGCTAGGGGGGGGGGCACTGAAGCTTTCTTT.

This clonotype has a count of ten or more. V is TRBV11-2 and J is TRBJ2-7; D might be TRBD1 or TRBD2, each matching 5 bases. V shed 0 bases and J shed 6 bases, with 15 bases lying between them. Germline CDR1 reads SGHAT; CDR2 reads FQNNGV. The CDR3 spans 15 residues. CDR3 in DNA: TGTGCCAGCAGCTTAGATGGGACCGACTCGGGCGAGCAGTACTTC. The encoded protein is CASSLDGTDSGEQYF. Full variable domain (rest looked up from reference TRBV11-2 and TRBJ2-7): EAGVAQSPRYKIIEKRQSVAFWCNPISGHATLYWYQQILGQGPKLLIQFQNNGVVDDSQLPKDRFSAERLKGVDSTLKIQPAKLEDSAVYLCASSLDGTDSGEQYFGPGTRLTVT.

In this sample, this clonotype turned up many times. The genes are TRBV20-1 and TRBJ2-7; D gene uncertain. Germline V CDR1 and CDR2: DFQATT, SNEGSKA (reference sequence). Deletions cut 0 bases from V and 9 bases from J, with 9 bases between. The CDR3 contains 11 residues. CDR3 in amino acids: CSARDRARQYF. DNA of the CDR3: TGCAGTGCTAGAGATAGGGCCCGGCAGTACTTC.

This clonotype was seen ten or more times. The chain employs TRBV7-3 and TRBJ2-1; TRBD1 matches at 8 bases. V gave up 3 bases and J gave up 7 bases; unmatched junction bases: 8. Looked up from germline, CDR1 is SGHTA and CDR2 is FQGTGA. This CDR3 comprises 15 residues. CDR3 nucleotide sequence: TGTGCCAGCAGCTTCCCCCGGACAGGGAGTAATGAGCAGTTCTTC. It specifies CASSFPRTGSNEQFF.

This clonotype was seen many times. The chain has TRBV7-2 and TRBJ2-7; D is uncertain. CDR3 length: 16 residues. Germline assignment: CDR1 SGHTA and CDR2 FQGNSA. With 5 bases removed from V and 0 bases from J, the gap between germline ends came to 17 bases. CDR3 sequence reads: CASSKKTGLFSYEQYF. The CDR3 DNA is TGTGCCAGCAGCAAGAAGACCGGGCTTTTCTCCTACGAGCAGTACTTC.

There are a few counts of this clonotype. The chain recombines TRBV12-3 or TRBV12-4 with TRBJ1-2; D is undetermined. V was pared by 5 bases and J by 7 bases, with 14 bases between. The CDR3 covers 13 residues. Here the CDR3 reads CASSTGGAFGYTF. CDR3 in DNA: TGTGCCAGCAGTACCGGCGGTGCCTTTGGCTACACCTTC.

In this sample, this clonotype turned up many times. J is TRBJ2-5 and V is TRBV29-1; D is tentatively TRBD1 or TRBD2 (5 bases each). V lost 8 bases, J lost 0 bases, and 10 bases lay in between. Germline CDR1 reads SQVTM; CDR2 reads ANQGSEA. The CDR3 extends over 12 amino acids. CDR3 sequence reads: CSLTGHQETQYF. Here the CDR3 DNA reads TGCAGCCTCACGGGACACCAAGAGACCCAGTACTTC.

The table lists this clonotype with many counts. The rearrangement links TRBV5-1 to TRBJ2-7; tentative D call: TRBD2 (6 bases). Germline V gene lookup returns CDR1 SGHRS and CDR2 YFSETQ. The length of the CDR3 is 15 residues. Trimming cost V 5 bases and J 1 base, with 16 bases left between them. The CDR3 here is CASRPVEAGSYEQYF. The CDR3 DNA sequence: TGCGCCAGCAGGCCGGTGGAGGCGGGATCCTACGAGCAGTACTTC.

This clonotype was observed at least ten times. This sequence joins TRBV9 and TRBJ2-3; D gene ambiguous. V was trimmed by 0 bases and J by 5 bases, leaving 7 bases between them. Per the germline V gene, CDR1 is SGDLS and CDR2 is YYNGEE. There are 13 residues in the CDR3. The CDR3 DNA reads as TGTGCCAGCAGCGTAGAGACTCGAGATACGCAGTATTTT. Amino acids: CASSVETRDTQYF.

This clonotype was detected only a few times. In nucleotides, the CDR3 is TGTGCCATCACCCCGGACAGGGGTAGCGAGCAGTACTTC. Amino acids: CAITPDRGSEQYF. This sequence joins TRBV10-3 and TRBJ2-7; 9 bases line up with TRBD1. The V segment lost 7 bases and the J segment 6 bases; nucleotides outside the gene matches: 7. From germline, CDR1 is ENHRY and CDR2 SYGVKD. CDR3 length equals 13 residues.

As regards this clonotype: This may be a read error: a much more frequent sequence differs by one nucleotide. This chain uses TRBV7-9 with TRBJ2-1; 7 bases align to TRBD2. The CDR3 length is 16 residues. With 5 bases clipped from V and 12 bases from J, the junction kept 19 bases outside the gene matches. Germline CDR1 SEHNR, CDR2 FQNEAQ (reference sequence). CDR3 DNA sequence: TGTGCCAGCAGCAAAGATAGCGGGTCCTTCTGGTATGGGCAGTTCTTC. The encoded protein is CASSKDSGSFWYGQFF.

This clonotype was recorded a few times. The V call is TRBV6-4, the J call TRBJ2-6; D unclear. The germline CDR1 and CDR2 sequences are MRHNA and SNTAGT. The CDR3 length is 15 residues. Trimming cost V 2 bases and J 0 bases, with 5 bases left between them. In DNA form, the CDR3 reads TGTGCCAGCAGTGACAGGCCCTCTGGGGCCAACGTCCTGACTTTC. It encodes CASSDRPSGANVLTF.

In this sample, this clonotype turned up many times. This chain connects TRBV20-1 to TRBJ1-4; D may be TRBD1 (6 bases). Trimming left V 5 bases short and J 7 bases short, with 17 bases between. Germline assignment: CDR1 DFQATT and CDR2 SNEGSKA (reference sequence). The CDR3 is 14 residues long. CDR3 sequence (DNA): TGCAGTGCTCTAGAGTCACAACAGGGTGAAAAACTGTTTTTT. This translates into CSALESQQGEKLFF.

In its sample, this clonotype was seen a few times. V gene TRBV15 combines with J gene TRBJ2-2, with 11 nucleotides matching TRBD2. The CDR3 runs to 17 residues. In germline, CDR1 is LNHNV, CDR2 YYDKDF (reference sequence). With V trimmed by 5 bases and J by 1 base, 6 bases remained unmatched. CDR3 nucleotides: TGTGCCACCAGCTCTCCGGGACTAGCGGAGAACACCGGGGAGCTGTTTTTT. Its protein product is CATSSPGLAENTGELFF.

This clonotype was counted ten times or more. This chain links TRBV15 with TRBJ2-3, with 15 bases lining up with TRBD2. Germline trimming cut 0 bases from V and 4 bases from J; bases unmatched to any gene: 8. Germline lookup yields CDR1 LNHNV and CDR2 YYDKDF (reference sequence). The CDR3 extends over 19 amino acids. This CDR3 is CATSRDYPGLAGGPDTQYF. CDR3 bases: TGTGCCACCAGCAGAGATTACCCGGGACTAGCGGGAGGCCCAGATACGCAGTATTTT.